The rows below give T cell receptor beta chains drawn from one sample of a study of blood T cell repertoires in COVID-19. TCRdb's table, derived via immunoSEQ multiplex PCR, lists solely in-frame clones and lacks some. Counted here are about 180,000 clones, around 80% occurring once; the ten biggest clones make up about 11%. Sequenced input: peripheral blood. Receptor source: a woman of 80 years or more with COVID-19, enrolled during active disease. CDR3s include the opening cysteine and the closing phenylalanine or tryptophan. A D gene is named only where the DNA matches it firmly. Clone size is not always given. Where it is, it says once, few, many or a class for expanded clones.

>TRBJ2-3|.|TRBD2|TRBV28
TGTGCCAGCAGCAAACCAGCGGGAGGGCCTTCAGATACGCAGTATTTT
CASSKPAGGPSDTQYF
>TRBJ2-7|.|TRBD1|TRBV4-2
TGTGCCAGCAGCCTCGGACAGGGATTTGGCGAGCAGTACTTC
CASSLGQGFGEQYF
>TRBJ2-1|.|.|TRBV28
TGTGCCAGCTCCTTCGAGGGGGAGGGCCGGGATGAGCAGTTCTTC
CASSFEGEGRDEQFF
>TRBJ2-1|.|.|TRBV12-5
TGTGCTAGTGGTTTAGAATGGGGCCCGCAGTTCTTC
CASGLEWGPQFF
>TRBJ1-5|.|.|TRBV12-3/TRBV12-4
TGTGCCAGCCTTCGAGGGAATCAGCCCCAGCATTTT
CASLRGNQPQHF
>TRBJ2-1|.|TRBD1|TRBV19
TGTGCCAGTAGTATAGGTCTCACAGGGGAGTACAATGAGCAGTTCTTC
CASSIGLTGEYNEQFF
>TRBJ2-3|few|TRBD2|TRBV6-2/TRBV6-3
TGTGCCAGCAGTTACTGGGGGGGAGCCACAGATACGCAGTATTTT
CASSYWGGATDTQYF
>TRBJ1-4|once|.|TRBV2
TGTGCCAGCAGTTTTCGGGTGAATGAAAAACTGTTTTTT
CASSFRVNEKLFF
>TRBJ2-1|.|TRBD2|TRBV7-2
TGTGCCAGCAGCTTTCGACTAGCGGGACTCCCTGAGCAGTTCTTC
CASSFRLAGLPEQFF
>TRBJ1-2|once|.|TRBV7-9
TGTGCCAGCAGCTCAAAGAATTGGACACGGCGAGGTAACTATGGCTACACCTTC
CASSSKNWTRRGNYGYTF
>TRBJ2-7|.|TRBD2|TRBV27
TGTGCCAGCAGTTTAAGGGCGGGAGCAACGCGGGAGCAGTACTTC
CASSLRAGATREQYF
>TRBJ2-7|.|TRBD1|TRBV28
TGTGCCAGCAGGGACAGGGGGCTGGACGAGCAGTACTTC
CASRDRGLDEQYF
>TRBJ2-1|.|TRBD2|TRBV29-1
TGCAGCGTTGAAGAATCGGGACTAGCGGGAGCGAGGACCTACAATGAGCAGTTCTTC
CSVEESGLAGARTYNEQFF
>TRBJ2-1|.|TRBD2|TRBV5-1
TGCGCCAGCAGCCGAGGGGCTAGCGGGCGCCCCGGCGATGAGCAGTTCTTC
CASSRGASGRPGDEQFF
>TRBJ1-1|few|TRBD1|TRBV7-8
TGTGCCAGCAGCTTAGACAGTAGACAGGGGGTTTCGAACACTGAAGCTTTCTTT
CASSLDSRQGVSNTEAFF
>TRBJ2-1|.|TRBD2|TRBV9
TGTGCCAGCAGCCCCTCGCTAGCGGGAACCAATGAGCAGTTCTTC
CASSPSLAGTNEQFF
>TRBJ1-1|.|TRBD1|TRBV7-9
TGTGCCAGCAGCTCACAGGGGGGGACTGAAGCTTTCTTT
CASSSQGGTEAFF
>TRBJ2-7|.|.|TRBV2
TGTGCCAGCAGCCAAACTCGGGCGGCGGGGGAGCAGTACTTC
CASSQTRAAGEQYF
>TRBJ2-3|few|TRBD2|TRBV4-1
TGCGCCAGCAGCCAAGGGCTAGCGGGGGGCACAGATACGCAGTATTTT
CASSQGLAGGTDTQYF
>TRBJ1-4|.|TRBD1|TRBV18
TGTGCCAGCTCACTTCAGGGGGCAGGGGCTGAAAAACTGTTTTTT
CASSLQGAGAEKLFF
>TRBJ1-5|.|TRBD1|TRBV28
TGTGCCAGCAGTTTTGTCAGGGGGCAGGGGAGCAATCAGCCCCAGCATTTT
CASSFVRGQGSNQPQHF
>TRBJ2-5|once|TRBD1|TRBV5-4
TGTGCCAGCAGCTCACAGGGGAGAGAGACCCAGTACTTC
CASSSQGRETQYF
>TRBJ1-1|.|TRBD1|TRBV28
TGTGCCAGCAGCCCCCGGACAGGGTCGGGGGACACTGAAGCTTTCTTT
CASSPRTGSGDTEAFF
>TRBJ1-2|.|.|TRBV7-2
TGTGCCAGCAGCCGCCCGGGCGGGCGCTATGGCTACACCTTC
CASSRPGGRYGYTF
>TRBJ1-1|.|.|TRBV5-4
TGTGCCAGCAGCTTGGGACAAAGGAACACTGAAGCTTTCTTT
CASSLGQRNTEAFF
>TRBJ1-6|.|TRBD1|TRBV9
TGTGCCAGCAGTAGAGGGGGACAGGGGTATTCACCCCTCCACTTT
CASSRGGQGYSPLHF
>TRBJ1-1|.|TRBD1|TRBV4-1
TGCGCCAGCAGCCACCGACAGGGTCCTAACACTGAAGCTTTCTTT
CASSHRQGPNTEAFF
>TRBJ1-5|.|.|TRBV5-1
TGCGCCAGCAGCCCGGGGGACGGGGGGAATCAGCCCCAGCATTTT
CASSPGDGGNQPQHF
>TRBJ1-2|.|.|TRBV7-2
TGTGCCAGCAGCTTAGGGCAGGGCAACTATGGCTACACCTTC
CASSLGQGNYGYTF
>TRBJ2-1|.|.|TRBV10-3
TGTGCCATCAGTGAGTCCTCTGAGCAGTTCTTC
CAISESSEQFF
>TRBJ2-1|.|TRBD2|TRBV3-1/TRBV3-2
TGTGCCAGCAGCCGCTCTCCCCTTCTAGCGGAGGTCACCACCTCGTACAATGAGCAGTTCTTC
CASSRSPLLAEVTTSYNEQFF
>TRBJ2-5|.|TRBD1|TRBV11-2
TGTGCCAGCAGCGTCAACAGGGGGCCCGGAGAGACCCAGTACTTC
CASSVNRGPGETQYF
>TRBJ1-2|.|.|TRBV28
TGTGCCAGCAGTTACGACAGCGAACCTAACTATGGCTACACCTTC
CASSYDSEPNYGYTF
>TRBJ2-7|.|TRBD1|TRBV11-3
TGTGCCAGCAGCCCAAGACAGGGTACCTACGAGCAGTACTTC
CASSPRQGTYEQYF
>TRBJ2-3|.|.|TRBV11-3
TGTGCCAGCAGCTTAGATAAGTGGCCAGAAATCACAGATACGCAGTATTTT
CASSLDKWPEITDTQYF
>TRBJ2-3|.|.|TRBV7-2
TGTGCCAGCAGCCCCCAGGTCACAGATACGCAGTATTTT
CASSPQVTDTQYF
>TRBJ2-5|few|.|TRBV24-1
TGTGCCACCGCCCACTGGGGAGAAGAGACCCAGTACTTC
CATAHWGEETQYF
>TRBJ1-6|.|TRBD1|TRBV18
TGTGCCAGCTCACCAAACCCAGGGGGCAATTCACCCCTCCACTTT
CASSPNPGGNSPLHF
>TRBJ1-6|.|.|TRBV6-6
TGTGCCAGCAGTTACTCGGGGGACAACTCACCCCTCCACTTT
CASSYSGDNSPLHF
>TRBJ2-1|.|TRBD2|TRBV10-3
TGTGCCATCAGTGGGGGGGGGACTAGTACCATTCACTACAATGAGCAGTTCTTC
CAISGGGTSTIHYNEQFF
>TRBJ2-3|.|TRBD2|TRBV9
TGTGCCAGCAGCGTAGGTCGCGGGGGGAGGACAGATACGCAGTATTTT
CASSVGRGGRTDTQYF
>TRBJ1-1|.|TRBD1|TRBV7-9
TGTGCCAGCAGCCTCCGTGGACAGGGTGACACTGAAGCTTTCTTT
CASSLRGQGDTEAFF
>TRBJ2-3|.|TRBD2|TRBV27
TGTGCCAGCAGTTTGTCTAGCGGGTACTTCACAGATACGCAGTATTTT
CASSLSSGYFTDTQYF
>TRBJ1-1|.|TRBD1|TRBV4-1
TGCGCCAGCAGCCAGGGAAACAGGGGGGTAACTGAAGCTTTCTTT
CASSQGNRGVTEAFF
>TRBJ2-7|.|.|TRBV7-9
TGTGCCAGCAGCCACCGTGGCAGGGCAAGCCTCTACGAGCAGTACTTC
CASSHRGRASLYEQYF
>TRBJ1-2|once|.|TRBV28
TGTGCCAGCAGCCCCATCCCCGGGGGCTATGGCTACACCTTC
CASSPIPGGYGYTF
>TRBJ2-7|.|TRBD1|TRBV10-2
TGCGCCAGCAGCCTTGGGACAGGGTCTACCTACGAGCAGTACTTC
CASSLGTGSTYEQYF
>TRBJ1-4|.|.|TRBV14
TGTGCCAGCAGCCAAGATTACGGGGGGTTAGGCGAAAAACTGTTTTTT
CASSQDYGGLGEKLFF
>TRBJ2-3|few|.|TRBV27
TGTGCCAGCAATGAACCAGTGAGCACAGATACGCAGTATTTT
CASNEPVSTDTQYF
>TRBJ2-7|few|.|TRBV5-1
TGCGCCAGCAGCTTGTTAGGCGGGACCTACGAGCAGTACTTC
CASSLLGGTYEQYF
>TRBJ1-1|.|TRBD1|TRBV5-6
TGTGCCAGCAGCGGGACAGGGGGCGCGAGGGCTTTCTTT
CASSGTGGARAFF